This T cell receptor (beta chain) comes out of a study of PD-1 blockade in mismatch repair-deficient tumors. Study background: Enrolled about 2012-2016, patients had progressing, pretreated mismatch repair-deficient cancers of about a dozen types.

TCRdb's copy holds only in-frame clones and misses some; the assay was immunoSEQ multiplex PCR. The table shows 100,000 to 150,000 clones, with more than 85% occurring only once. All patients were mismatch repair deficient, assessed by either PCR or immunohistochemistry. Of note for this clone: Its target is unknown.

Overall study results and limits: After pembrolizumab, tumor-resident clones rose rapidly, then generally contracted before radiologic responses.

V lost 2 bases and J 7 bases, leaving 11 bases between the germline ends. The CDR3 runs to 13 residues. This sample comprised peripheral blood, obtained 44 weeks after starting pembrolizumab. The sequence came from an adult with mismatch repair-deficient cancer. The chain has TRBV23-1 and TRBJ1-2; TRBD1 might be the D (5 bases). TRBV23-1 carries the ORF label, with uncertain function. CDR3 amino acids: CASSQQGIVGYTF. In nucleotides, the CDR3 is TGCGCCAGCAGTCAACAGGGTATTGTTGGCTACACCTTC.